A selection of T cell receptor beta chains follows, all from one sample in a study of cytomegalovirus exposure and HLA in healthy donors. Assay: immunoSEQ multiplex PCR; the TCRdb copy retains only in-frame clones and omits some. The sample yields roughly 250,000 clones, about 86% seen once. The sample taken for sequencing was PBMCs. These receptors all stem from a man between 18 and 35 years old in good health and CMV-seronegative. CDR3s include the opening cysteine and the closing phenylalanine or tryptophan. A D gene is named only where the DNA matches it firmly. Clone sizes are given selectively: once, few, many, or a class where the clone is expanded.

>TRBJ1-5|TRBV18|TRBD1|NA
TGTGCCAGCTCGCAGGGACAGACCGCCGGCAATCAGCCCCAGCATTTT
CASSQGQTAGNQPQHF
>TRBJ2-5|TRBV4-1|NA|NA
TGCGCCAGCAGCCAAGACTCCCCGTTTGAGACCCAGTACTTC
CASSQDSPFETQYF
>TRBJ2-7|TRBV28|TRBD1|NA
TGTGCCAGCAGTTTCTACAGGGGTTCCTACGAGCAGTACTTC
CASSFYRGSYEQYF
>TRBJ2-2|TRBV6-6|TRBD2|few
TGTGCCAGCAGCCCTACTAGCGGGAGGGCCGGGGAGCTGTTTTTT
CASSPTSGRAGELFF
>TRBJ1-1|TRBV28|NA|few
TGTGCCAGCAGTACCCGAGACAGAGAGAACACTGAAGCTTTCTTT
CASSTRDRENTEAFF
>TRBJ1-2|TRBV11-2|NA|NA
TGTGCCAGCAGCGAGGGACACACAGGCGGCTACACCTTC
CASSEGHTGGYTF
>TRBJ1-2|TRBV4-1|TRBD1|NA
TGCGCCAGCAGCGAAGCGGGACAGGGACTATATGGCTACACCTTC
CASSEAGQGLYGYTF
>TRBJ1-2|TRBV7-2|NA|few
TGTGCCAGCAGCTTTTCCGGGGACTATGGCTACACCTTC
CASSFSGDYGYTF
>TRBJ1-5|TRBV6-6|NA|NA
TGTGCCAGCAGCGGAAGGGCGGGTCAGCCCCAGCATTTT
CASSGRAGQPQHF
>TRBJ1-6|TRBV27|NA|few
TGTGCCAGCAGTAACAGGCTTTCACCCCTCCACTTT
CASSNRLSPLHF
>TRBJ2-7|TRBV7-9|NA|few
TGTGCCAGCAGCTCCGGACAGTTTGAAGAGCAGTACTTC
CASSSGQFEEQYF
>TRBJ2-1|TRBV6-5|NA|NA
TGTGCCAGCAGCCGCCCTACTCCCCTGGTGCAGTTCTTC
CASSRPTPLVQFF
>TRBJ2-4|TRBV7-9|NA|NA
TGTGCCAGCAGCTTTGGGGGGAAGCGGTCCTTAGCCGAAAACATTCAGTACTTC
CASSFGGKRSLAENIQYF